This T cell receptor (beta chain) was captured in a study of blood T cell repertoires in COVID-19. Study-level background: Samples taken during acute and convalescent COVID-19 were collected in the United States, Italy and Spain. PBMCs, B-cell-depleted T cells, or T cells provided the cDNA or gDNA that made up the material.

Those enrolled, adults aged about 18 to 89 years, came from about 24 US areas. The V segment lost 2 bases and the J segment 7 bases; nucleotides outside the gene matches: 1. The CDR3 is 13 residues long. Germline CDR1 is SGHAT and CDR2 is FQNNGV. The table came from immunoSEQ multiplex PCR; TCRdb's copy has only in-frame clones and leaves some out. Here the sample spans approximately 300,000 clones, 85% to 90% being singletons. The chain links TRBV11-2 to TRBJ2-7; 11 bases align to TRBD2. Sequencing input: PBMCs or T cells enriched from blood (not recorded which). This clonotype was obtained from a woman aged 18-30 years who had recovered from COVID-19. Here the CDR3 DNA reads TGTGCCAGCAGCTTAACTAGCGGGGGAGAGCAGTACTTC. This codes for CASSLTSGGEQYF.